Detailed here is one T cell receptor beta chain. The data belong to a study of cytomegalovirus exposure and HLA in healthy donors. The study ran its PCR with 60 Vbeta and 13 Jbeta primers. Using immunoSEQ multiplex PCR, the repertoire was profiled, and TCRdb retains in-frame clones only, with some absent. The sample comprises fewer than 200,000 clones, roughly 85% of which are singletons, and approximately 1.5% rests with the top ten. The V gene's germline CDR1 is LGHNT and CDR2 FRNRAP. CDR3 length: 15 amino acids. V was pared by 4 bases and J by 2 bases, with 2 bases of the junction left unmatched. The source of this sequence is a male donor in good health and CMV-seronegative. The genes are TRBV12-5 and TRBJ1-5; 10 nucleotides line up with TRBD1. Sequenced: PBMCs. The CDR3 region has the DNA TGTGCTAGTGGTTCGGACAGGGGGGGCAATCAGCCCCAGCATTTT. Translating it yields CASGSDRGGNQPQHF.